The 11 T cell receptor gamma chains given below trace back to one sample, sequenced in a study of Vδ1+ human thymocytes. Study-wide points: Thymic TRG and TRD repertoires appeared highly polyclonal, with Gaussian CDR3 length distributions.

Sequences come from RNA converted to cDNA by reverse transcription. Pooled V-gene forward primers with one constant-region reverse primer generated the CDR3 amplicons by multiplex PCR. TCRdb called clones anew from the multiplex PCR reads with CATT. The data show about 23,000 gamma-chain clones, roughly 13% seen once. Antigens of these TCRs are unknown. The sequencing input was Vdelta1+ gamma-delta thymocytes from the thymus. Subset in this sample: FACS-sorted CD3+ TCRalphabeta- TCRVdelta1+ TCRVdelta2- thymocytes. Receptor source: a child younger than two who had congenital heart surgery.

The rearrangement joins TRGV9 to TRGJ1 or TRGJ2. The V gene's germline CDR1 is GITISATS and CDR2 ISYDGTV (reference sequence). After removal of 2 bases from V and 13 bases from J, the junction contained 8 bases not matched to a gene. CDR3 size: 11 residues. This CDR3 is CALWEESPKLF. The CDR3 DNA follows: TGTGCCTTGTGGGAGGAGTCCCCTAAACTCTTT.

This clone was detected only a few times. This chain links TRGV4 with TRGJ1 or TRGJ2. Germline V gives CDR1 EGSTGY, CDR2 YDSYTSSV. V shed 2 bases, J shed 6 bases, and the junction held 4 bases outside the gene matches. The CDR3 extends over 12 amino acids. CDR3 in DNA: TGTGCCACCTGGGATGAGTCTTATAAGAAACTCTTT. Amino acid sequence: CATWDESYKKLF.

This clone showed up just a few times. Other DNA sequences of this sample code for an identical CDR3. This rearrangement joins TRGV4 to TRGJ1 or TRGJ2. The V and J ends lost 6 bases and 0 bases, in that order; junction bases with no gene match: 8. The CDR3 is made up of 14 amino acids. Germline loops: CDR1 EGSTGY, CDR2 YDSYTSSV. CDR3 in DNA: TGTGCCACCTGGAAAATTGGGAATTATTATAAGAAACTCTTT. Protein sequence: CATWKIGNYYKKLF.

On this clone itself: At one end, the junction sequence differs from germline, possibly due to a read error. Other DNA variants within this sample encode the same CDR3. This chain joins TRGV4 and TRGJP2. The CDR3 has 15 amino acids. Germline CDR1 EGSTGY, CDR2 YDSYTSSV. The CDR3: CATWNGDSSDWIKTF. CDR3 nucleotide sequence: TGTGCCACCTGGAATGGCGATAGTAGTGATTGGATCAAAACGTTT.

The rearrangement uses TRGV8 and TRGJP1. V shed 6 bases, J shed 11 bases, and the junction held 12 bases outside the gene matches. The CDR3 contains 13 residues. The V gene's germline CDR1 is VENAVY and CDR2 YDSYNSRV. The CDR3: CATWPPSRWFKIF. The CDR3 bases are TGTGCCACCTGGCCCCCTAGCAGATGGTTCAAGATATTT.

This clone appeared a few times. At one end, the junction sequence differs from germline, possibly due to a read error. The chain joins TRGV2 to TRGJ1 or TRGJ2. CDR3 length equals 12 residues. CDR1 is EGSNGY, CDR2 YDSYNSKV, per germline. In DNA, the CDR3 is TGCGCCACCTGGGACGGGCGGTGTAGGAAACTCTTT. This sequence encodes CATWDGRCRKLF.

This clone showed up just once. Just one base apart from a much larger clone, this may be a read error. Different DNA sequences within this sample yield the same CDR3. The rearrangement joins TRGV5 to TRGJ1 or TRGJ2. V shed 0 bases, J shed 4 bases, and the junction held 6 bases outside the gene matches. Per the germline V gene, CDR1 is VINAFY and CDR2 is YDVSNSKD. The CDR3 consists of 14 residues. DNA for the CDR3: TGTGCCACCTGGGACAGGCGGGGGTATTATAAGAAACTCTTT. Protein product: CATWDRRGYYKKLF.

Only a few counts were recorded for this clone. The chain employs TRGV8 and TRGJ1 or TRGJ2. Per germline, CDR1 VENAVY and CDR2 YDSYNSRV. V lost 10 bases to trimming and J lost 11 bases; unmatched junction nucleotides: 8. The CDR3 is 9 residues long. The CDR3 region has the DNA TGTGCCACGGGGGAGGAGAAACTCTTT. Translating it yields CATGEEKLF.

This clone is judged medium-sized. The rearrangement joins TRGV9 to TRGJ1 or TRGJ2. Germline V gives CDR1 GITISATS, CDR2 ISYDGTV (reference sequence). The junction had 7 bases not matched to a gene; V was cut back by 5 bases and J by 12 bases. The CDR3 loop spans 10 amino acids. CDR3 DNA: TGTGCCTTGTGGGGACGAGTGAAACTCTTT. It yields the protein CALWGRVKLF.

V is TRGV2 and J is TRGJ1 or TRGJ2. The J segment lost 12 bases and the V segment lost 0 bases, leaving 11 bases of the junction unmatched. CDR3 length: 13 residues. In germline, CDR1 is EGSNGY, CDR2 YDSYNSKV. The CDR3 DNA reads TGTGCCACCTGGGACGGGCCGTCCCAGACGAAACTCTTT. Its translation: CATWDGPSQTKLF.

Notes on this clone: Mismatch with germline at one junction end may stem from a read error. The chain joins TRGV5 to TRGJP1. This CDR3 comprises 15 residues. Looked up from germline, CDR1 is VINAFY and CDR2 is YDVSNSKD. The CDR3 loop is CATWGRLGTGWFKIF. CDR3 DNA sequence: TGTGCCACCTGGGGCAGGCTAGGCACTGGTTGGTTCAAGATATTT.